This T cell receptor (beta chain) was found in a study of blood T cell repertoires in COVID-19. Some clones are missing from TCRdb's copy, which holds only in-frame ones; the method was immunoSEQ multiplex PCR. The sample shows roughly 250,000 clones, over 75% of them seen only once. Per germline, CDR1 KGHDR and CDR2 SFDVKD. V lost 3 bases, J lost 4 bases, and 4 bases stayed unmatched. This CDR3 has 14 residues. This clonotype was obtained from a human donor in a cohort sampled during active COVID-19. Sequenced sample: peripheral blood. The rearrangement links TRBV24-1 to TRBJ1-2; 7 bases align to TRBD1. CDR3 in amino acids: CATSDVDRVYGYTF. The DNA of the CDR3 is TGTGCCACCAGTGATGTTGACAGGGTCTATGGCTACACCTTC.